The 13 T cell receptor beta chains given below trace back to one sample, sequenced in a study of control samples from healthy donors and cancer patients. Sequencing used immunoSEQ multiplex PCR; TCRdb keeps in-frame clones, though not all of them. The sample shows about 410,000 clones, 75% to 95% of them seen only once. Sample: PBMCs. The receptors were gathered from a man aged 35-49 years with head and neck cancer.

CDR3 nucleotides: TGCGCCAGCAGTATCCGGGAGGTCACAGATACGCAGTATTTT. Amino acids: CASSIREVTDTQYF. The chain carries TRBV10-2 and TRBJ2-3; TRBD2 aligns across 7 bases. Germline assignment: CDR1 WSHSY and CDR2 SAAADI. The V gene end was trimmed by 5 bases and the J gene end by 2 bases; junction bases not matched to a gene: 4. This CDR3 is built from 14 residues.

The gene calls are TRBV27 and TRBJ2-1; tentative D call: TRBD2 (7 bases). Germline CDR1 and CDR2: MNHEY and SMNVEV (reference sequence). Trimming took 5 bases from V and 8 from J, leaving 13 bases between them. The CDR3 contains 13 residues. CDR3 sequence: CASSGGARDEQFF. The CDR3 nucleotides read TGTGCCAGCAGTGGGGGGGCGCGGGATGAGCAGTTCTTC.

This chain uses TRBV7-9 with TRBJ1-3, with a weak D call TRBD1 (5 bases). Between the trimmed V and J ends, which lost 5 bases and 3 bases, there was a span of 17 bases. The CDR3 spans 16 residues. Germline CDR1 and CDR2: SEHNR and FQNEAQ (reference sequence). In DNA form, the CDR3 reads TGTGCCAGCAGCACCTTCGCCGGGACGTTTGGAAACACCATATATTTT. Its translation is CASSTFAGTFGNTIYF.

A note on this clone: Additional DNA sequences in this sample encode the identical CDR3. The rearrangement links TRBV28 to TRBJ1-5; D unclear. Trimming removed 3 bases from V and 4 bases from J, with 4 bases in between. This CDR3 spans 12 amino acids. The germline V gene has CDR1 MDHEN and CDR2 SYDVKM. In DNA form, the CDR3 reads TGTGCCAGCAGTTTCCCGAATCAGCCCCAGCATTTT. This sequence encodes CASSFPNQPQHF.

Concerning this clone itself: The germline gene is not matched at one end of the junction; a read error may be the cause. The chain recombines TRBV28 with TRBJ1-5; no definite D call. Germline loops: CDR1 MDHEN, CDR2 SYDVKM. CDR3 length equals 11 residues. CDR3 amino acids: CASSVGGPRDF. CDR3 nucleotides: TGTGCCAGCAGTGTTGGAGGACCGCGGGATTTT.

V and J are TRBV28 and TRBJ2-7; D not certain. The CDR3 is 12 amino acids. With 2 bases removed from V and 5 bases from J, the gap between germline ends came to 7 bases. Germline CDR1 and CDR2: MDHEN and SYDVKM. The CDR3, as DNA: TGTGCCAGCAGTTTAGTCCGAGACGAGCAGTACTTC. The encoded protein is CASSLVRDEQYF.

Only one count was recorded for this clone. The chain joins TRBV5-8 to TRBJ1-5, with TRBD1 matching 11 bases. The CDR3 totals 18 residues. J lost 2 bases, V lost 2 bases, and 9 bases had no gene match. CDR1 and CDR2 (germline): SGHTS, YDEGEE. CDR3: CASSLDRDRGTGNQPQHF. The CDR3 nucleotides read TGTGCCAGCAGCTTAGACCGGGACAGGGGGACGGGCAATCAGCCCCAGCATTTT.

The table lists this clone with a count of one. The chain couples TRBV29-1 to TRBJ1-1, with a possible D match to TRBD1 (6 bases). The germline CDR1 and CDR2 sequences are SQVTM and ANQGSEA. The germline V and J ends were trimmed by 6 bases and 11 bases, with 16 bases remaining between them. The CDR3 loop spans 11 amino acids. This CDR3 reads CSVTKGGEAFF. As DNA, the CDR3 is TGCAGCGTAACTAAGGGGGGAGAGGCTTTCTTT.

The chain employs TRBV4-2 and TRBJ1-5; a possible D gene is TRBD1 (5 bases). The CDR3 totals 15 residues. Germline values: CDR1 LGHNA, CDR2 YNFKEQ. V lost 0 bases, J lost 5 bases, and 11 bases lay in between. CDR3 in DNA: TGTGCCAGCAGCCAAGACGGGACTTTAGATCAGCCCCAGCATTTT. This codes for CASSQDGTLDQPQHF.

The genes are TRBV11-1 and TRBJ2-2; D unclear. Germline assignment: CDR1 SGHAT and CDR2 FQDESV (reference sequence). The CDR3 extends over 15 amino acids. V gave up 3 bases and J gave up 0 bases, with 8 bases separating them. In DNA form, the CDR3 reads TGTGCCAGCAGCTTCGGACCCGCGAACACCGGGGAGCTGTTTTTT. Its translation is CASSFGPANTGELFF. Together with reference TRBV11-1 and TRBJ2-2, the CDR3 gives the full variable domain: EAEVAQSPRYKITEKSQAVAFWCDPISGHATLYWYRQILGQGPELLVQFQDESVVDDSQLPKDRFSAERLKGVDSTLKIQPAELGDSAMYLCASSFGPANTGELFFGEGSRLTVL.

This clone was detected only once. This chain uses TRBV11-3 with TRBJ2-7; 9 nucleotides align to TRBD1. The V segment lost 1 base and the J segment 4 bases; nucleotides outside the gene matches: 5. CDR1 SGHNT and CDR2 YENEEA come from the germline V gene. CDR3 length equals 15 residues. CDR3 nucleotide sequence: TGTGCCAGCAGCTTAGGACAGGGGGAGGTTTACGAGCAGTACTTC. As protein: CASSLGQGEVYEQYF.

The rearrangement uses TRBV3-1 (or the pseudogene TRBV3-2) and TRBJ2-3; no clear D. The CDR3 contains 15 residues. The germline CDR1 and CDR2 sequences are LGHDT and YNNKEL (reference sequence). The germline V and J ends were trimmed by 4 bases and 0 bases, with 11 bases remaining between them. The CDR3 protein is CASSLQGLSTDTQYF. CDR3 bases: TGTGCCAGCAGCCTCCAAGGCCTAAGCACAGATACGCAGTATTTT.

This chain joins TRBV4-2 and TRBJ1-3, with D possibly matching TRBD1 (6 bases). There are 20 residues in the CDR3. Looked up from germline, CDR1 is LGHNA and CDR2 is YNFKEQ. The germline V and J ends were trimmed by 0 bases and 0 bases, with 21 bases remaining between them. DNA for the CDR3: TGTGCCAGCAGCCAAGATCGGGGCAGGGGCGCGATCCACTCTGGAAACACCATATATTTT. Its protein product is CASSQDRGRGAIHSGNTIYF.